The 12 T cell receptor beta chains reported below all come from one sample, sequenced in a study of blood T cell repertoires in COVID-19. Only in-frame clones appear in the TCRdb table, and some are missing; sequencing was by immunoSEQ multiplex PCR. The sample lists about 30,000 clones, roughly nine tenths occurring once. The material sequenced was peripheral blood. Receptors were obtained from a human donor with active COVID-19. The donor label of this sample is uncertain.

This clone showed up just once. The V and J genes are TRBV7-2 and TRBJ2-3; D is unclear. V dropped 5 bases and J dropped 6 bases, with 12 bases sitting between them. CDR3 size: 13 residues. The germline V gene encodes CDR1 SGHTA and CDR2 FQGNSA. In DNA, the CDR3 is TGTGCCAGCAGCAGCATACCACGGGATACGCAGTATTTT. Its translation is CASSSIPRDTQYF.

CDR3 DNA sequence: TGTGCCAGCAGTCTAGGGGCAGGATTCTCCTACGAGCAGTACTTC. Amino acids: CASSLGAGFSYEQYF. This chain joins TRBV7-8 and TRBJ2-7, with D possibly matching TRBD1 (5 bases). Trimming stripped 6 bases from V and 0 bases from J, with 15 bases between. The CDR3 has 15 amino acids. Germline V gene data show CDR1 as SGHVS and CDR2 as FQNEAQ.

This chain joins TRBV19 and TRBJ1-2; 7 nucleotides match TRBD1. Germline V gene data show CDR1 as LNHDA and CDR2 as SQIVND (reference sequence). The CDR3 consists of 14 residues. Trimming took 6 bases from V and 8 from J; bases not matched to a gene: 12. The CDR3 DNA is TGTGCCAGTAGAAAGTACGAGAGGGGGCAGGGCTACACCTTC. Residues: CASRKYERGQGYTF.

The chain carries TRBV6-2 or TRBV6-3 and TRBJ2-1, with a weak D call TRBD1 (5 bases). The V gene's germline CDR1 is MNHEY and CDR2 SVGEGT. CDR3 length equals 16 residues. V was cut by 6 bases and J by 5 bases, with 20 bases left in between. The chain's CDR3 is CASSRQRPTGDNEQFF. The CDR3 DNA is TGTGCCAGCAGCCGACAGCGACCCACCGGCGACAATGAGCAGTTCTTC.

V usage is TRBV29-1 and J usage is TRBJ1-2; 10 positions match TRBD1. The CDR3 has 13 amino acids. The V segment lost 5 bases and the J segment 7 bases; nucleotides outside the gene matches: 7. The germline CDR1 and CDR2 sequences are SQVTM and ANQGSEA. CDR3 DNA sequence: TGCAGCGTTTGGACAGGGGGAGTAAGTGGCTACACCTTC. This encodes CSVWTGGVSGYTF.

V gene TRBV7-9 combines with J gene TRBJ2-5; D not resolved. Germline V gene data show CDR1 as SEHNR and CDR2 as FQNEAQ (reference sequence). The CDR3 spans 13 residues. The germline V and J ends were trimmed by 5 bases and 3 bases, with 10 bases remaining between them. This chain's CDR3 is CASSPLREETQYF. CDR3 DNA: TGTGCCAGCAGCCCCCTACGGGAAGAGACCCAGTACTTC.

The V gene is TRBV28, the J gene TRBJ2-5; TRBD1 aligns across 7 bases. The ends lost 6 bases at V and 5 bases at J; junction bases unmatched: 9. CDR3 length: 14 amino acids. Germline V lookup: CDR1 MDHEN, CDR2 SYDVKM. For the CDR3, the DNA is TGTGCCAGCAGACCACAGGGGTCGGGCGAGACCCAGTACTTC. Residues: CASRPQGSGETQYF.

The gene calls are TRBV7-2 and TRBJ2-5; weak D call: TRBD2 (5 bases). V lost 4 bases to trimming and J lost 4 bases, with 13 bases between them. Germline CDR1 reads SGHTA; CDR2 reads FQGNSA. This CDR3 has 14 residues. This CDR3 reads CASSYPAGRETQYF. For the CDR3, the DNA is TGTGCCAGCAGCTACCCCGCGGGCAGAGAGACCCAGTACTTC.

This clone was recorded a few times. The V gene is TRBV23-1, the J gene TRBJ2-1, with TRBD2 identical over 14 bases. TRBV23-1 is an ORF; its function is uncertain. V shed 6 bases and J 4 bases; nucleotides not matched to a gene: 14. CDR3 length: 19 amino acids. As DNA, the CDR3 is TGCGCCAGCAGAACCCGACTAGCGGGAGGGTTGGAGGCTTACAATGAGCAGTTCTTC. Amino acids: CASRTRLAGGLEAYNEQFF.

This chain links TRBV6-6 with TRBJ2-7; 7 nucleotides align to TRBD2. Trimming removed 6 bases from V and 7 bases from J; junction bases left unmatched: 9. Germline V gives CDR1 MNHNY, CDR2 SVGAGI (reference sequence). The CDR3 has 13 amino acids. The CDR3 sequence is CASRASVGGEQYF. CDR3 coding DNA: TGTGCCAGCAGGGCTAGCGTCGGGGGGGAGCAGTACTTC.

The V gene is TRBV27, the J gene TRBJ2-3, with TRBD2 matching over 12 bases. The germline V gene encodes CDR1 MNHEY and CDR2 SMNVEV (reference sequence). The CDR3 length is 17 residues. V lost 3 bases, J lost 1 base, and 5 bases stayed unmatched. The CDR3 here is CASSFLAGGPRTDTQYF. The CDR3 bases are TGTGCCAGCAGTTTTCTAGCGGGGGGGCCTCGCACAGATACGCAGTATTTT.

This chain uses TRBV2 with TRBJ1-2, with D unclear. The CDR3 runs to 14 residues. Germline CDR1 SNHLY, CDR2 FYNNEI. Trimming shortened V by 8 bases and J by 5 bases, and 18 bases separated the two germline ends. The CDR3 region has the DNA TGTGCCAGCTTCGGAGGGTGGTCTTGGTATGGCTACACCTTC. Amino acids: CASFGGWSWYGYTF.